These T cell receptor beta chains were read from a single sample in a study of immune cell composition in non-small cell lung cancer. Clones were sequenced by immunoSEQ multiplex PCR, and TCRdb holds only the in-frame ones, with some missing. The top ten hold under 13% of the sample, which has about 1,800 clones, approximately 78% seen once. Material for sequencing was lung tumor tissue. The receptors come from a human donor with non-small cell lung cancer. Both conserved end residues are part of each CDR3. The D gene is left open where the match is weak. Size tells how often a clone was seen (once, few, many) or the class of an expanded clone, and some rows leave it out.

v_gene	j_gene	d_gene	abundance	CDR3aa	CDR3nt
TRBV11-2	TRBJ1-2	.	.	CASSPRVRADGYTF	TGTGCCAGCAGCCCGAGGGTGAGGGCAGACGGCTACACCTTC
TRBV6-4	TRBJ2-2	TRBD2	.	CASSEAGGTGELFF	TGTGCCAGCAGTGAAGCGGGGGGGACCGGGGAGCTGTTTTTT
TRBV5-1	TRBJ1-5	.	.	CASSFQGAQPQHF	TGCGCCAGCAGCTTCCAGGGTGCTCAGCCCCAGCATTTT
TRBV27	TRBJ1-1	.	.	CASRGHSWNTEAFF	TGTGCCAGCAGGGGACACTCCTGGAACACTGAAGCTTTCTTT
TRBV30	TRBJ1-5	TRBD1	.	CAWAGTGDGQPQHF	TGTGCCTGGGCCGGGACAGGGGACGGGCAGCCCCAGCATTTT
TRBV5-8	TRBJ1-5	.	.	CASRVGSQPQHF	TGTGCCAGCAGAGTGGGGAGCCAGCCCCAGCATTTT
TRBV4-1	TRBJ2-1	TRBD2	.	CASSPRLAGDYNEQFF	TGCGCCAGCAGCCCGAGACTAGCGGGGGACTACAATGAGCAGTTCTTC
TRBV7-9	TRBJ2-3	.	.	CASSSTWADTQYF	TGTGCCAGCAGCTCCACATGGGCTGATACGCAGTATTTT
TRBV30	TRBJ1-2	.	.	CAWSVGYGYTF	TGTGCCTGGAGTGTCGGCTATGGCTACACCTTC
TRBV2	TRBJ2-1	.	.	CASSEGAGASGEQFF	TGTGCCAGCAGTGAAGGGGCGGGGGCCTCAGGAGAGCAGTTCTTC
TRBV4-1	TRBJ1-1	.	.	CASSQAGGRTEAFF	TGCGCCAGCAGCCAAGCAGGCGGGAGGACTGAAGCTTTCTTT
TRBV7-2	TRBJ2-3	.	few	CASSPSRSTDTQYF	TGTGCCAGCAGCCCTTCGAGGTCCACAGATACGCAGTATTTT
TRBV9	TRBJ2-2	TRBD1	.	CASTAGTGHTGELFF	TGTGCCAGCACAGCCGGGACAGGGCACACCGGGGAGCTGTTTTTT
TRBV5-1	TRBJ1-1	.	.	CASSSAGAGTEAFF	TGCGCCAGCAGCTCCGCGGGGGCGGGTACTGAAGCTTTCTTT
TRBV28	TRBJ2-5	TRBD2	.	CASRPRSLAGVGETQYF	TGTGCCAGCAGGCCCCGTTCACTAGCGGGAGTTGGGGAGACCCAGTACTTC
TRBV4-1	TRBJ2-2	TRBD1	few	CASSHPRAGTGVSTGELFF	TGCGCCAGCAGCCACCCCCGGGCGGGGACAGGGGTGTCAACTGGGGAGCTGTTTTTT
TRBV4-1	TRBJ1-1	TRBD1	.	CASSHRQGGGDTEAFF	TGCGCCAGCAGCCACCGACAGGGAGGAGGAGACACTGAAGCTTTCTTT
TRBV27	TRBJ2-5	.	.	CASSHPDYQETQYF	TGTGCCAGCAGTCACCCGGACTACCAAGAGACCCAGTACTTC
TRBV7-2	TRBJ2-5	TRBD1	.	CASSYQGAQETQYF	TGTGCCAGCAGCTACCAGGGGGCGCAAGAGACCCAGTACTTC
TRBV28	TRBJ1-5	TRBD1	.	CASSSIRTGVIQPQHF	TGTGCCAGCAGTTCCATCCGGACAGGGGTAATTCAGCCCCAGCATTTT
TRBV14	TRBJ1-5	.	.	CASSHMGAGGPQHF	TGTGCCAGCAGCCACATGGGGGCGGGAGGGCCCCAGCATTTT
TRBV5-1	TRBJ2-3	TRBD2	few	CASSLGGGRGHTDTQYF	TGCGCCAGCAGCTTGGGGGGGGGTAGAGGACACACAGATACGCAGTATTTT
TRBV11-2	TRBJ1-5	.	once	CASSNTGPNQPQHF	TGTGCCAGCAGCAATACAGGGCCGAATCAGCCCCAGCATTTT
TRBV5-1	TRBJ1-4	TRBD1	.	CASSLGTGEKLFF	TGCGCCAGCAGCTTGGGGACAGGCGAAAAACTGTTTTTT
TRBV4-1	TRBJ2-1	.	.	CASSQADTMGEQFF	TGCGCCAGCAGCCAAGCGGACACCATGGGTGAGCAGTTCTTC
TRBV2	TRBJ2-1	.	.	CASGGTARNEQFF	TGTGCCAGCGGGGGGACGGCTCGCAATGAGCAGTTCTTC
TRBV6-1	TRBJ2-3	.	.	CASSDGYPEKTDTQYF	TGTGCCAGCAGTGACGGCTACCCGGAGAAAACAGATACGCAGTATTTT
TRBV27	TRBJ2-3	TRBD2	few	CASSLWVGGATDTQYF	TGTGCCAGCAGTTTATGGGTCGGGGGGGCCACAGATACGCAGTATTTT
TRBV6-5	TRBJ1-1	.	.	CATRDRRNTEAFF	TGTGCCACCCGTGACAGGCGGAACACTGAAGCTTTCTTT
TRBV7-2	TRBJ1-1	.	.	CASSSRWNTEAFF	TGTGCCAGCAGCTCGAGGTGGAACACTGAAGCTTTCTTT
TRBV6-5	TRBJ1-1	.	.	CASNGGVSAFF	TGTGCCAGCAACGGGGGGGTTTCAGCTTTCTTT
TRBV6-6	TRBJ2-5	TRBD1	.	CASSRDSQETQYF	TGTGCCAGCAGTCGGGACAGCCAAGAGACCCAGTACTTC
TRBV5-1	TRBJ1-2	TRBD1	.	CASSSQQGPGGYTF	TGCGCCAGCAGCTCCCAACAGGGGCCGGGGGGCTACACCTTC
TRBV9	TRBJ1-4	.	.	CASSTNTGGNEKLFF	TGTGCCAGCAGCACAAACACCGGGGGAAATGAAAAACTGTTTTTT
TRBV27	TRBJ2-3	.	.	CASSFAAADTQYF	TGTGCCAGCAGTTTTGCGGCGGCAGATACGCAGTATTTT
TRBV19	TRBJ1-5	TRBD1	.	CASSVRDSSYSNQPQHF	TGTGCCAGTAGCGTCCGGGACAGTTCGTATAGCAATCAGCCCCAGCATTTT
TRBV6-5	TRBJ2-2	TRBD1	.	CASSSPTGATGELFF	TGTGCCAGCAGTTCCCCGACAGGGGCCACCGGGGAGCTGTTTTTT
TRBV27	TRBJ2-3	TRBD2	.	CASSSLAGGPEEDTQYF	TGTGCCAGCAGTAGCCTAGCGGGGGGCCCCGAGGAAGATACGCAGTATTTT